One and the same sample provided the 7 T cell receptor beta chains below, sequenced in a study of T-cell reconstitution after alpha-beta-depleted transplantation in children. Preparation of the TCRbeta library was carried out with unique molecular identifiers. From the PCR reads, TCRdb called clonotypes with MiXCR, one entry per CDR3 protein. The sample has about a million distinct CDR3 sequences, roughly 29% seen once. The sample here was PBMCs, mostly from graft donor cells, taken 360 days after TCRalphabeta/CD19-depleted stem cell transplant. These receptors came from a boy under three years old who had a stem cell transplant for SCID, so the T cells may come from the graft donor.

This sequence joins TRBV27 and TRBJ1-5; 12 bases fit TRBD1. Germline CDR1 is MNHEY and CDR2 is SMNVEV (reference sequence). CDR3 size: 18 residues. V was clipped by 1 base and J by 7 bases; unmatched bases: 11. CDR3 in DNA: TGTGCCAGCAGTTTATGGTTTCCGGGACAGGGGGCTCGACAGCCCCAGCATTTT. Translation gives CASSLWFPGQGARQPQHF.

This chain connects TRBV2 to TRBJ1-3; 7 nucleotides align to TRBD1. Germline-derived CDR1 and CDR2 are SNHLY and FYNNEI. J lost 2 bases, V lost 6 bases, and 13 bases had no gene match. CDR3 length equals 17 residues. CDR3 sequence: CASRLGTQGVPGNTIYF. The CDR3 DNA is TGTGCCAGCAGATTAGGGACCCAGGGGGTTCCTGGAAACACCATATATTTT.

This clonotype appeared many times. V gene TRBV12-3 or TRBV12-4 combines with J gene TRBJ2-7; 8 bases match TRBD1. Unmatched junction bases numbered 4, after V lost 3 bases and J lost 3 bases. The CDR3 sequence is 14 residues long. The DNA for the CDR3 is TGTGCCAGCAGTTTCCGGACAGGGTTCTACGAGCAGTACTTC. This sequence encodes CASSFRTGFYEQYF.

This clonotype was seen repeatedly, ten times or more. The chain couples TRBV7-2 to TRBJ2-5; 10 bases line up with TRBD2. CDR1 and CDR2 from the germline V gene are SGHTA and FQGNSA. Unmatched junction bases numbered 2, after V lost 3 bases and J lost 1 base. This CDR3 has 15 residues. The CDR3 loop is CASSFSGGPQETQYF. The CDR3 nucleotides read TGTGCCAGCAGCTTTAGCGGGGGGCCCCAAGAGACCCAGTACTTC.

Note on this clonotype: Being one base from a much bigger clone, this may be a read error. This rearrangement joins TRBV12-3 or TRBV12-4 to TRBJ2-3; 11 nucleotides line up with TRBD1. The length of the CDR3 is 15 residues. This CDR3 is CAGSLWDRGTDTQYF. CDR3 nucleotides: TGTGCCGGCAGTTTATGGGACAGGGGGACAGATACGCAGTATTTT.

The chain links TRBV20-1 to TRBJ2-1; 10 bases agree with TRBD2. The junction had 6 bases not matched to a gene; V was cut back by 3 bases and J by 7 bases. This CDR3 spans 14 amino acids. The germline CDR1 and CDR2 sequences are DFQATT and SNEGSKA (reference sequence). In DNA, the CDR3 is TGCAGTGCTAGTAAAGCGGGGGGGCTGAATGAGCAGTTCTTC. It encodes CSASKAGGLNEQFF.

The chain links TRBV3-1 to TRBJ2-2; no firm D call. With 1 base removed from V and 6 bases from J, the gap between germline ends came to 21 bases. The CDR3 length is 18 residues. The germline gives CDR1 LGHDT, CDR2 YNNKEL (reference sequence). CDR3 DNA: TGTGCCAGCAGCCAAGTGAGGCCCCCGAATGTGTTCGCCGGGGAGCTGTTTTTT. Residues: CASSQVRPPNVFAGELFF.